The table lists the clone carrying this T cell receptor beta chain with a few counts. Antigen: not known. The data derive from a study of T cells in Graves' hyperthyroidism and ophthalmopathy. Study-level results: Ophthalmopathy, which appeared later, was predicted by the model a median about 6 months before onset.

RNA transcripts served as the template for amplifying TCR beta CDR3 regions. A first-round RT-PCR of the TCR CDR3 used the HTBI primer set. One entry per CDR3 protein results from TCRdb running MiXCR on the multiplex PCR reads. The table lists 330,000 or so distinct CDR3 sequences, about a sixth of them singletons. Any patient presenting with uncontrolled infection, other autoimmune disease, pregnancy or lactation was left out. Germline trimming cut 0 bases from V and 2 bases from J; bases unmatched to any gene: 17. The CDR3 loop spans 19 amino acids. CDR1 and CDR2 (germline): GTSNPN, SVGIG (reference sequence).

The rearrangement uses TRBV30 and TRBJ2-7; 9 bases line up with TRBD2. The sequenced sample consisted of blood. The receptor was derived from a woman between 35 and 50 years old with Graves' ophthalmopathy. CDR3 loop: CAWSVFTGTSSMLTYEQYF. The CDR3 nucleotides read TGTGCCTGGAGTGTTTTCACTGGGACTAGCTCTATGCTAACCTACGAGCAGTACTTC.